Listed below are T cell receptor beta chains from one sample, sequenced in a study of T-cell memory formation after mild COVID-19. Each CDR3 protein is one row after TCRdb ran MiXCR on the 5' RACE reads. The table records a few hundred thousand distinct CDR3 sequences, approximately 15% of them present only once. What was sequenced was PBMCs or a T cell subset sorted from them (not recorded which). The origin of the receptors is a man younger than 35 who had mild COVID-19 (a few samples of this study predate the infection). Cell type and time point are not known. The CDR3 runs from the conserved cysteine through the conserved F or W. Each record gives: V gene, clone size, J gene, D gene, CDR3 DNA, CDR3 protein. The D gene is left open where the match is weak. A row's size may be missing; if present it is once, few, many or a size class.

v_gene: TRBV7-8; abundance: -; j_gene: TRBJ2-7; d_gene: TRBD1; CDR3nt: TGTGCCAGCAGCTTAGGTGGTAGACAGGGCGAGCAGTACTTC; CDR3aa: CASSLGGRQGEQYF
v_gene: TRBV2; abundance: -; j_gene: TRBJ2-3; d_gene: -; CDR3nt: TGTGCCAGCAGTGACGAAACGCCAGCCACAGATACGCAGTATTTT; CDR3aa: CASSDETPATDTQYF
v_gene: TRBV7-3; abundance: -; j_gene: TRBJ2-2; d_gene: -; CDR3nt: TGTGCCAGCAGCTTATGGGGGGGACAGGTTGATACCGGGGAGCTGTTTTTT; CDR3aa: CASSLWGGQVDTGELFF
v_gene: TRBV6-2/TRBV6-3; abundance: many; j_gene: TRBJ1-1; d_gene: -; CDR3nt: TGTGCCAGCAGTTGGATGAACACTGAAGCTTTCTTT; CDR3aa: CASSWMNTEAFF
v_gene: TRBV20-1; abundance: many; j_gene: TRBJ2-2; d_gene: -; CDR3nt: TGCAGTGCTGGGGCGCCTAAGGGCACCGGGGAGCTGTTTTTT; CDR3aa: CSAGAPKGTGELFF
v_gene: TRBV5-8; abundance: many; j_gene: TRBJ2-3; d_gene: TRBD2; CDR3nt: TGTGCCAGCAGCCCGGGACTAGCGGGGGTGGATACGCAGTATTTT; CDR3aa: CASSPGLAGVDTQYF
v_gene: TRBV29-1; abundance: few; j_gene: TRBJ2-1; d_gene: TRBD2; CDR3nt: TGCAGCGTTGATCTAGCGGGGGGGCGTGAGCAGTTCTTC; CDR3aa: CSVDLAGGREQFF
v_gene: TRBV4-2; abundance: -; j_gene: TRBJ1-4; d_gene: TRBD1; CDR3nt: TGTGCCAGCAGCCAAGAACAGGGGTCGGGTAATGAAAAACTGTTTTTT; CDR3aa: CASSQEQGSGNEKLFF
v_gene: TRBV7-9; abundance: few; j_gene: TRBJ2-3; d_gene: -; CDR3nt: TGTGCCAGCAGGATAATAGCGGATACGCAGTATTTT; CDR3aa: CASRIIADTQYF
v_gene: TRBV7-2; abundance: few; j_gene: TRBJ1-4; d_gene: TRBD1; CDR3nt: TGTGCCAGCAGCTACAGACCCCAACAGGGGGAAAAACTGTTTTTT; CDR3aa: CASSYRPQQGEKLFF
v_gene: TRBV14; abundance: -; j_gene: TRBJ2-1; d_gene: -; CDR3nt: TGTGCCAGCAGCTCCTCAGCGAATGAGCAGTTCTTC; CDR3aa: CASSSSANEQFF
v_gene: TRBV11-2; abundance: -; j_gene: TRBJ1-1; d_gene: -; CDR3nt: TGTGCCAGCAGCCCTCCCCTAAGGGTCGGGGGCCTAAACACTGAAGCTTTCTTT; CDR3aa: CASSPPLRVGGLNTEAFF
v_gene: TRBV7-8; abundance: -; j_gene: TRBJ2-2; d_gene: -; CDR3nt: TGTGCCAGCAGCCGACGGGAGGGGGCCACCGGGGAGCTGTTTTTT; CDR3aa: CASSRREGATGELFF
v_gene: TRBV7-9; abundance: many; j_gene: TRBJ2-5; d_gene: -; CDR3nt: TGCGCCAGCAGCTTGGGGGCGGAAGAGACCCAGTACTTC; CDR3aa: CASSLGAEETQYF